The present TCR beta chain was sequenced within a study of beta chain features in type 1 diabetes. Findings of the study overall: Patients with Type 1 diabetes showed moderately but significantly shorter TCRB CDR3s in all four CD4+ subsets. Patients' naive, central memory and Treg TCRB repertoires seemed closer to one another than those of healthy donors. The VDJ junctions of type 1 diabetes patients carried fewer insertions and more deletions.

Investigators reverse transcribed all isolated RNA, so they sequenced expressed TCRB transcripts. Using immunoSEQ multiplex PCR, the repertoire was profiled, and TCRdb retains in-frame clones only, with some absent. Of under 300,000 clones detected, approximately 15% appear once; the ten largest clones hold about 0.018%. CDR1 is MNHEY and CDR2 is SMNVEV in the germline V gene (reference sequence). The CDR3 is 17 amino acids. The V end lost 7 bases, the J end lost 1 base, and 20 bases lay between the germline ends. Remarks on this clone: Its target is not known.

What was sequenced was naive CD4+ T cells from blood. This sequence originates from a man aged 25-40 years with type 1 diabetes. This chain links TRBV27 with TRBJ2-1; D gene unclear. CDR3 region: CASTPTLVIGSYNEQFF. The CDR3 bases are TGTGCCAGCACCCCTACGCTTGTTATCGGGTCCTACAATGAGCAGTTCTTC.